The rows below give T cell receptor beta chains drawn from one sample of a study of T cells after yellow fever vaccination. TCRdb called the 5' RACE reads again in MiXCR, with one record for every CDR3 protein. The data contain hundreds of thousands of distinct CDR3 sequences, approximately 13% of them singletons. The material was PBMCs, obtained on the day of the yellow fever booster vaccination. The receptors stem from a man aged 30-40 years who received the YFV17D yellow fever vaccine. Both conserved end residues are trimmed from each CDR3. The D gene is left open where the match is weak.

v_call: TRBV29-1
d_call: .
j_call: TRBJ2-5
cdr3_aa: SVEGDTNTNSRNAETQY

v_call: TRBV5-1
d_call: TRBD2
j_call: TRBJ2-1
cdr3_aa: ASSRLAGESSHNEQF

v_call: TRBV6-5
d_call: TRBD2
j_call: TRBJ2-2
cdr3_aa: ASSYSASGTTGELF

v_call: TRBV3-1
d_call: .
j_call: TRBJ2-2
cdr3_aa: ASSLGTSLRTGELF

v_call: TRBV19
d_call: .
j_call: TRBJ2-3
cdr3_aa: ATTRERNTDTQY

v_call: TRBV9
d_call: TRBD1
j_call: TRBJ2-3
cdr3_aa: ASSVRGPDTQY

v_call: TRBV12-3/TRBV12-4
d_call: .
j_call: TRBJ1-2
cdr3_aa: ASSFNSPNYGYT

v_call: TRBV29-1
d_call: .
j_call: TRBJ1-4
cdr3_aa: SAGGAQEKLF

v_call: TRBV15
d_call: .
j_call: TRBJ2-3
cdr3_aa: ATSSINTQY

v_call: TRBV7-9
d_call: .
j_call: TRBJ2-4
cdr3_aa: ASSLEIGKGIQY

v_call: TRBV20-1
d_call: TRBD1
j_call: TRBJ1-5
cdr3_aa: SASGTANQPQH

v_call: TRBV12-3/TRBV12-4
d_call: .
j_call: TRBJ1-4
cdr3_aa: ASSLGGMATNEKLF

v_call: TRBV12-3/TRBV12-4
d_call: TRBD2
j_call: TRBJ2-1
cdr3_aa: ASGIPGLVNEQF

v_call: TRBV7-3
d_call: .
j_call: TRBJ2-1
cdr3_aa: ASSPMGRERNEQF

v_call: TRBV20-1
d_call: TRBD2
j_call: TRBJ2-7
cdr3_aa: SARTSAGGNHEQY

v_call: TRBV7-9
d_call: TRBD2
j_call: TRBJ2-5
cdr3_aa: ASSPGLAGEGETQY

v_call: TRBV20-1
d_call: .
j_call: TRBJ1-5
cdr3_aa: SAFSDSNQPQH

v_call: TRBV7-2
d_call: .
j_call: TRBJ2-7
cdr3_aa: ASSFGFEPREY

v_call: TRBV6-6
d_call: .
j_call: TRBJ2-5
cdr3_aa: ASAPVRETQY

v_call: TRBV12-3/TRBV12-4
d_call: .
j_call: TRBJ1-5
cdr3_aa: ASSPSGGWSNQPQH

v_call: TRBV6-2/TRBV6-3
d_call: .
j_call: TRBJ1-2
cdr3_aa: ASRPDTPGYT

v_call: TRBV29-1
d_call: .
j_call: TRBJ2-5
cdr3_aa: SVETGFQETQY

v_call: TRBV7-9
d_call: TRBD2
j_call: TRBJ2-3
cdr3_aa: ASSTGTSGNTDTQY

v_call: TRBV6-1
d_call: .
j_call: TRBJ2-2
cdr3_aa: ATQVLVGTGELF

v_call: TRBV14
d_call: TRBD2
j_call: TRBJ2-7
cdr3_aa: ASSPMYWTSGISEQY

v_call: TRBV7-2
d_call: TRBD2
j_call: TRBJ2-5
cdr3_aa: ASSLVVAGAGTQY

v_call: TRBV5-4
d_call: TRBD2
j_call: TRBJ2-7
cdr3_aa: ASSAGGPLLEQY

v_call: TRBV4-3
d_call: TRBD1
j_call: TRBJ2-7
cdr3_aa: ASSQVAGGTGSNEQY

v_call: TRBV9
d_call: TRBD2
j_call: TRBJ2-1
cdr3_aa: ASSGRSGGDGDEQF

v_call: TRBV12-3/TRBV12-4
d_call: .
j_call: TRBJ2-1
cdr3_aa: ASSYGLYEQF

v_call: TRBV4-3
d_call: .
j_call: TRBJ1-3
cdr3_aa: ASSQDSAGGNTIY

v_call: TRBV5-6
d_call: .
j_call: TRBJ2-1
cdr3_aa: ASSLGQPNEQF

v_call: TRBV6-1
d_call: .
j_call: TRBJ1-2
cdr3_aa: ASSEISRIDGYT

v_call: TRBV29-1
d_call: TRBD2
j_call: TRBJ2-1
cdr3_aa: SVGFGGDNEQF